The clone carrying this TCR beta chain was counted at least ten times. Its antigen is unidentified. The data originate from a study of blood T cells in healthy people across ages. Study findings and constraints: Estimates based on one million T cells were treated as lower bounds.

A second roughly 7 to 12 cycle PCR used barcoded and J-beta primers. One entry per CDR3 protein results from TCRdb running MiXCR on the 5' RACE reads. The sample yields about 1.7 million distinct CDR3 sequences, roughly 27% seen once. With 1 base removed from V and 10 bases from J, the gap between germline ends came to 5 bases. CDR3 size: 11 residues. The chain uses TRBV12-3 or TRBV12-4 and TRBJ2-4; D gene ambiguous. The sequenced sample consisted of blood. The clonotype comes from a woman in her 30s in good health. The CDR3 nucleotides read TGTGCCAGCAGTTTAGTGGGTATTCAGTACTTC. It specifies CASSLVGIQYF.